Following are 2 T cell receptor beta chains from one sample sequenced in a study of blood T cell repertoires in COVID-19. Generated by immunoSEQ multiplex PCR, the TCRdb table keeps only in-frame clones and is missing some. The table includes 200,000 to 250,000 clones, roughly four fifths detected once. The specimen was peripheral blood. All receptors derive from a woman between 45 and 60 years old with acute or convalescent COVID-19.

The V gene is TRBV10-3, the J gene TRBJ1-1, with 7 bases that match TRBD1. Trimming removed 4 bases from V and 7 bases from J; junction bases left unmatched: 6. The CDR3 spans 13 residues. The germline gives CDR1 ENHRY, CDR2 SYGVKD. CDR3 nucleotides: TGTGCCATCAGTGGGACAGGATTTAATGAAGCTTTCTTT. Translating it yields CAISGTGFNEAFF.

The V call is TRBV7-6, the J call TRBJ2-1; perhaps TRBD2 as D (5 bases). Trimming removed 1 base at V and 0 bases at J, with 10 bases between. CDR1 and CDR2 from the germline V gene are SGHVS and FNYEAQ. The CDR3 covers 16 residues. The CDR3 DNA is TGTGCCAGCAGCTTAGTATCGGGGAGCTCCTACAATGAGCAGTTCTTC. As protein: CASSLVSGSSYNEQFF. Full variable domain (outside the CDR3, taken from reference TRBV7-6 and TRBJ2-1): GAGVSQSPRYKVTKRGQDVALRCDPISGHVSLYWYRQALGQGPEFLTYFNYEAQQDKSGLPNDRFSAERPEGSISTLTIQRTEQRDSAMYRCASSLVSGSSYNEQFFGPGTRLTVL.